These T cell receptor beta chains were read from a single sample in a study of blood T cell repertoires in COVID-19. This table comes from immunoSEQ multiplex PCR, and its TCRdb copy is limited to in-frame clones, with some not included. This table has more than 250,000 clones, 70% to 90% appearing once. The sequenced sample was PBMCs or T cells enriched from blood (not recorded which). The receptor source for this set is a woman aged 40 to 55 with acute COVID-19. The CDR3 runs from the conserved cysteine through the conserved F or W. The D gene is left open where the match is weak. Size is stated for part of the rows, as once, few or many counts, or as a class when the clone is expanded.

TRBD1 | 17 | TRBJ1-4 | NA | TRBV24-1 | TGTGCCACCAGTGATTACTCCCGACAGGGGAGCCCTGAAAAACTGTTTTTT | CATSDYSRQGSPEKLFF
TRBD1 | 14 | TRBJ1-5 | NA | TRBV15 | TGTGCCACCAGCCACCGACAGGGGGATCAGCCCCAGCATTTT | CATSHRQGDQPQHF
NA | 15 | TRBJ2-3 | NA | TRBV24-1 | TGTGCCACCAGTGATTTGGTGGGGGGTACAGATACGCAGTATTTT | CATSDLVGGTDTQYF
NA | 13 | TRBJ1-4 | NA | TRBV12-3/TRBV12-4 | TGTGCCAGCAGGTGGACAGAGACTGAAAAACTGTTTTTT | CASRWTETEKLFF
NA | 14 | TRBJ1-1 | once | TRBV10-3 | TGTGCCATCAGTGATTCAGGGATGAACACTGAAGCTTTCTTT | CAISDSGMNTEAFF
NA | 15 | TRBJ1-5 | few | TRBV6-5 | TGTGCCAGCAGACCCACAGGGCTTAGCAATCAGCCCCAGCATTTT | CASRPTGLSNQPQHF
NA | 15 | TRBJ1-6 | NA | TRBV11-3 | TGTGCCAGCAGCTTAGGAGTCCAGGGAAATTCACCCCTCCACTTT | CASSLGVQGNSPLHF
NA | 14 | TRBJ1-6 | NA | TRBV5-1 | TGCGCCAGCAGCTTGACAGGTTATAATTCACCCCTCCACTTT | CASSLTGYNSPLHF
NA | 14 | TRBJ1-4 | NA | TRBV7-6 | TGTGCCAGCAGCTTGCAGGGATTCAATGAAAAACTGTTTTTT | CASSLQGFNEKLFF
NA | 15 | TRBJ2-7 | NA | TRBV5-1 | TGCGCCAGCAGATTCGAGGACAACCCTGGGTACGAGCAGTACTTC | CASRFEDNPGYEQYF
TRBD1 | 17 | TRBJ1-2 | once | TRBV5-1 | TGCGCCAGCAGCTTCCGGGACAGGGGACAAAGATCCTATGGCTACACCTTC | CASSFRDRGQRSYGYTF
NA | 16 | TRBJ1-5 | NA | TRBV3-1/TRBV3-2 | TGTGCCAGCAGCCAAGGGACAGCCAACAGCAATCAGCCCCAGCATTTT | CASSQGTANSNQPQHF
NA | 14 | TRBJ1-5 | NA | TRBV7-9 | TGTGCCAGCAGCTTAGATGGCCGGGATCAGCCCCAGCATTTT | CASSLDGRDQPQHF
TRBD2 | 15 | TRBJ2-1 | NA | TRBV9 | TGTGCCAGCAGCGCCTTTGCGGGAGGCTACAATGAGCAGTTCTTC | CASSAFAGGYNEQFF
TRBD1 | 15 | TRBJ1-1 | NA | TRBV6-5 | TGTGCCAGCAGTTCTGGGACAGGGGGTGTCACTGAAGCTTTCTTT | CASSSGTGGVTEAFF
NA | 17 | TRBJ2-2 | NA | TRBV24-1 | TGTGCCACCAGTGACCTCCCCGGGACTCGGGGCGGCGGGGAGCTGTTTTTT | CATSDLPGTRGGGELFF
NA | 16 | TRBJ1-1 | NA | TRBV7-2 | TGTGCCAGCAGCTTACGGGGGGGATATGGTGTCACTGAAGCTTTCTTT | CASSLRGGYGVTEAFF
TRBD1 | 15 | TRBJ1-1 | NA | TRBV18 | TGTGCCAGCTCACCTACCGGGACAGGGCTTTTTGAAGCTTTCTTT | CASSPTGTGLFEAFF
TRBD1 | 17 | TRBJ1-5 | few | TRBV6-1 | TGTGCCAGCAGTGAAGGACAGGGAGGACTTGGCAATCAGCCCCAGCATTTT | CASSEGQGGLGNQPQHF
NA | 15 | TRBJ2-1 | NA | TRBV6-2/TRBV6-3 | TGTGCCAGCAGTTATGGAAGTAGCTGGTACAATGAGCAGTTCTTC | CASSYGSSWYNEQFF
NA | 11 | TRBJ2-7 | few | TRBV28 | TGTGCCAGCAGTCCCCTCCTCGAGCAGTACTTC | CASSPLLEQYF
NA | 14 | TRBJ1-1 | NA | TRBV5-5 | TGTGCCAGCAGCCTAACGACAGGCAACACTGAAGCTTTCTTT | CASSLTTGNTEAFF
TRBD1 | 15 | TRBJ1-4 | NA | TRBV5-1 | TGCGCCAGCAGCGGGGGACAGGCACTTAATGAAAAACTGTTTTTT | CASSGGQALNEKLFF
TRBD2 | 15 | TRBJ2-3 | NA | TRBV9 | TGTGCCAGCAGCACTAGCGGGAGGGGTATAGATACGCAGTATTTT | CASSTSGRGIDTQYF
TRBD2 | 16 | TRBJ2-7 | once | TRBV28 | TGTGCCAGCAGTTTATGGGGGGGGACTAGCGTCACCGAGCAGTACTTC | CASSLWGGTSVTEQYF
TRBD1 | 13 | TRBJ1-1 | NA | TRBV29-1 | TGCAGCACAACTGACAGGGGGAACACTGAAGCTTTCTTT | CSTTDRGNTEAFF
TRBD2 | 17 | TRBJ2-3 | NA | TRBV5-1 | TGCGCCAGCAGCTGGGGGGGACTTCCTACTAGCACAGATACGCAGTATTTT | CASSWGGLPTSTDTQYF
TRBD2 | 16 | TRBJ2-2 | NA | TRBV7-2 | TGTGCCAGCAGCTCCCGCCAAGCGGGAGTCACCGGGGAGCTGTTTTTT | CASSSRQAGVTGELFF
NA | 12 | TRBJ1-1 | NA | TRBV7-2 | TGTGCCAGCGTACAGGGCTACACTGAAGCTTTCTTT | CASVQGYTEAFF
NA | 13 | TRBJ1-5 | NA | TRBV10-3 | TGTGCCATCAGTGAGCAGGGTTGGCAGCCCCAGCATTTT | CAISEQGWQPQHF
NA | 16 | TRBJ1-5 | NA | TRBV28 | TGTGCCAGCAATCCGGCGGGACGGGGGTCCAATCAGCCCCAGCATTTT | CASNPAGRGSNQPQHF
NA | 12 | TRBJ2-2 | NA | TRBV5-1 | TGCGCCAGCAGCGAGCGAGAGTGGGAGCTGTTTTTT | CASSEREWELFF
TRBD1 | 13 | TRBJ1-5 | NA | TRBV27 | TGTGCCAGCACCACAGGGGCCGGTCAGCCCCAGCATTTT | CASTTGAGQPQHF
NA | 15 | TRBJ2-3 | NA | TRBV5-1 | TGCGCCAGCAGCTTGGAACGTGGCAGCACAGATACGCAGTATTTT | CASSLERGSTDTQYF
NA | 16 | TRBJ1-1 | NA | TRBV19 | TGTGCCAGTAGTATAAGCGCGGTGACGGTGCACACTGAAGCTTTCTTT | CASSISAVTVHTEAFF
NA | 13 | TRBJ1-1 | NA | TRBV20-1 | TGCAGTGCTAGTTCAGGGCTGAACACTGAAGCTTTCTTT | CSASSGLNTEAFF
TRBD1 | 15 | TRBJ2-1 | NA | TRBV12-5 | TGTGCTAGTGGCCAAGGACAGGCGGAAGGGAATGAGCAGTTCTTC | CASGQGQAEGNEQFF
NA | 16 | TRBJ2-2 | few | TRBV9 | TGTGCCAGCAGCGTAGGGTTAGCGGAGCAGACCGGGGAGCTGTTTTTT | CASSVGLAEQTGELFF
NA | 13 | TRBJ2-3 | NA | TRBV9 | TGTGCCAGCAGCGTAGTGTCGGCAGATACGCAGTATTTT | CASSVVSADTQYF
NA | 8 | TRBJ1-1 | NA | TRBV28 | TGTGCCAGCTCAGGGGCTTTCTTT | CASSGAFF
NA | 14 | TRBJ1-1 | NA | TRBV30 | TGTGCCTGGAGTGGGATGGGGGGGAACACTGAAGCTTTCTTT | CAWSGMGGNTEAFF
TRBD2 | 16 | TRBJ2-1 | NA | TRBV4-2 | TGTGCCAGCAGCCAGGAGACTAGCGGGTCCTACAATGAGCAGTTCTTC | CASSQETSGSYNEQFF
TRBD1 | 14 | TRBJ1-2 | NA | TRBV5-6 | TGTGCCAGCAGCTCACCTACAGGGGGTGACGGCTACACCTTC | CASSSPTGGDGYTF
NA | 12 | TRBJ1-1 | NA | TRBV10-2 | TGCGCCAGCACAGGGTCGGAAACTGAAGCTTTCTTT | CASTGSETEAFF
NA | 12 | TRBJ2-5 | NA | TRBV11-3 | TGTGCCAGCAGCTTCCCGTCCGAGACCCAGTACTTC | CASSFPSETQYF
TRBD1 | 15 | TRBJ2-1 | NA | TRBV3-1/TRBV3-2 | TGTGCCAGCAGCCGCGGGGACAGGGGTCACAATGAGCAGTTCTTC | CASSRGDRGHNEQFF
NA | 14 | TRBJ2-7 | NA | TRBV6-5 | TGTGCCAGCAGTACCCAGGGGCTTCTCATCGAGCAGTACTTC | CASSTQGLLIEQYF
NA | 12 | TRBJ1-1 | many | TRBV24-1 | TGTGCCACCAAACAGGCGGTGGGTGAAGCTTTCTTT | CATKQAVGEAFF
NA | 14 | TRBJ1-1 | NA | TRBV5-1 | TGCGCCAGCAGGCCCCTACTGAGGAACACTGAAGCTTTCTTT | CASRPLLRNTEAFF
TRBD1 | 14 | TRBJ2-1 | NA | TRBV11-3 | TGTGCCAGCAGCTTTAACCAGGGGGCTTACGAGCAGTTCTTC | CASSFNQGAYEQFF
TRBD1 | 15 | TRBJ1-2 | NA | TRBV6-4 | TGTGCCAGCAGTGACTCACCAGGGGGCGGCTATGGCTACACCTTC | CASSDSPGGGYGYTF